Detailed here is one T cell receptor (beta chain). CDR3 length equals 13 residues. V lost 5 bases and J 7 bases, leaving 14 bases between the germline ends. CDR1 is SEHNR, CDR2 FQNEAQ, per germline (reference sequence). Repertoires were generated with immunoSEQ multiplex PCR, while TCRdb's copy carries only in-frame clones and drops some. The sample lists around 90,000 clones; about 88% were seen once. This specimen comes from a study of T cell responses to AZD1222 COVID-19 vaccine. This chain joins TRBV7-9 and TRBJ1-1, with D tentatively TRBD1 (5 bases). The receptor was derived from an adult in good health. The sequencing used peripheral blood, collected on day 0 of AZD1222 vaccination. CDR3 sequence: CASSVLPDSEAFF. CDR3 nucleotide sequence: TGTGCCAGCAGCGTCCTTCCAGACAGTGAAGCTTTCTTT. The entire variable domain, with the rest obtained from reference TRBV7-9 and TRBJ1-1, is as follows: DTGVSQNPRHKITKRGQNVTFRCDPISEHNRLYWYRQTLGQGPEFLTYFQNEAQLEKSRLLSDRFSAERPKGSFSTLEIQRTEQGDSAMYLCASSVLPDSEAFFGQGTRLTVV.